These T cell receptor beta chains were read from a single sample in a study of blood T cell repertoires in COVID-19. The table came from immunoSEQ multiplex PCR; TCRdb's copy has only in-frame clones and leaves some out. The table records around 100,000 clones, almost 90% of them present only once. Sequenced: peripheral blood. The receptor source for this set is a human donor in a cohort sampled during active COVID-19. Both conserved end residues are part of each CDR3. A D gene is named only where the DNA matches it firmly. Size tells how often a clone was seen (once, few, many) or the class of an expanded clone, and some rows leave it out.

CASSLVFSGGMTDTQYF,TGTGCCAGCAGCCTTGTGTTTTCAGGGGGGATGACAGATACGCAGTATTTT,TRBV7-2,-,-,TRBJ2-3
CAWGDRQETQYF,TGTGCCTGGGGGGACAGACAAGAGACCCAGTACTTC,TRBV30,few,TRBD1,TRBJ2-5
CASSYLGGEQYF,TGTGCCAGCAGTTACCTCGGTGGCGAGCAGTACTTC,TRBV6-5,-,-,TRBJ2-7
CASTKQGGQPQHF,TGTGCCAGCACCAAGCAGGGAGGGCAGCCCCAGCATTTT,TRBV2,-,-,TRBJ1-5
CASSWGDSEAFF,TGTGCCAGCAGCTGGGGGGACAGTGAAGCTTTCTTT,TRBV7-9,-,TRBD1,TRBJ1-1
CASSKDRGGYEQYF,TGTGCCAGCAGCAAAGATCGGGGGGGCTACGAGCAGTACTTC,TRBV21-1,-,-,TRBJ2-7
CASSRQVNTEAFF,TGTGCCAGCAGCCGGCAGGTTAACACTGAAGCTTTCTTT,TRBV28,-,-,TRBJ1-1
CASSTSRDRGPDEQFF,TGCGCCAGCAGTACATCCCGGGACAGGGGGCCGGATGAGCAGTTCTTC,TRBV23-1,-,TRBD1,TRBJ2-1
CASGWGDTEAFF,TGTGCCAGCGGATGGGGGGACACTGAAGCTTTCTTT,TRBV2,-,-,TRBJ1-1
CASSVSAGGPETQYF,TGTGCCAGCAGTGTATCGGCGGGAGGGCCGGAGACCCAGTACTTC,TRBV6-4,once,TRBD2,TRBJ2-5
CASSLLGRDTFSYEQYF,TGTGCCAGCAGCTTACTGGGGCGGGATACCTTTTCCTACGAGCAGTACTTC,TRBV7-3,-,-,TRBJ2-7
CASTGDPFSGSPLHF,TGTGCCAGCACCGGAGATCCTTTTTCGGGTTCACCCCTCCACTTT,TRBV5-4,-,-,TRBJ1-6
CASSQESWRRGEQFF,TGTGCCAGCAGCCAAGAATCATGGAGGCGGGGTGAGCAGTTCTTC,TRBV14,-,-,TRBJ2-1
CASSPRTGANSPLHF,TGTGCCAGCTCACCACGAACAGGAGCCAATTCACCCCTCCACTTT,TRBV18,-,-,TRBJ1-6
CASSVGQGPRGVAQHF,TGTGCCAGCAGCGTAGGACAGGGCCCCAGGGGGGTGGCCCAGCATTTT,TRBV11-2,-,TRBD1,TRBJ1-5
CARKRAPLAEQYF,TGTGCCAGAAAGCGGGCCCCCCTGGCCGAGCAGTACTTC,TRBV21-1,-,-,TRBJ2-7
CASSPTGGVMRAYEQYF,TGTGCCAGCAGTCCCACCGGAGGAGTTATGAGGGCCTACGAGCAGTACTTC,TRBV27,-,-,TRBJ2-7
CASSQVGQGADTQYF,TGTGCCAGCAGCCAAGTCGGACAGGGGGCAGATACGCAGTATTTT,TRBV28,-,TRBD1,TRBJ2-3
CASRGLAGASSYEQYF,TGTGCCAGTAGGGGACTAGCGGGGGCGAGCTCCTACGAGCAGTACTTC,TRBV19,-,TRBD2,TRBJ2-7
CASSDRRGPGNTIYF,TGTGCCAGCAGTGATAGAAGGGGTCCTGGAAACACCATATATTTT,TRBV6-1,-,-,TRBJ1-3
CAWSMTGVQPQHF,TGTGCCTGGAGTATGACAGGGGTTCAGCCCCAGCATTTT,TRBV30,-,TRBD1,TRBJ1-5
CASKDRVVEKLFF,TGTGCCAGCAAAGACAGGGTGGTTGAAAAACTGTTTTTT,TRBV25-1,-,TRBD1,TRBJ1-4
CASSLVEGFKNIQYF,TGTGCCAGCAGCTTAGTCGAGGGTTTCAAAAACATTCAGTACTTC,TRBV7-6,-,-,TRBJ2-4
CASSFRGSTYEQYF,TGTGCCAGCAGTTTTCGCGGGAGCACCTACGAGCAGTACTTC,TRBV27,-,TRBD2,TRBJ2-7
CASSSTGEAYNEQFF,TGTGCCAGCAGCTCGACAGGAGAAGCCTACAATGAGCAGTTCTTC,TRBV6-5,few,-,TRBJ2-1
CASSFGTLYEQYF,TGTGCCAGCAGCTTTGGGACTCTCTACGAGCAGTACTTC,TRBV7-2,-,-,TRBJ2-7
CASSQGRGEVGYTF,TGTGCCAGCTCCCAGGGGAGGGGAGAAGTGGGCTACACCTTC,TRBV18,once,-,TRBJ1-2
CASSDGGQGAGDTQYF,TGTGCCAGCAGTGACGGGGGACAGGGGGCCGGAGATACGCAGTATTTT,TRBV6-4,-,TRBD1,TRBJ2-3
CASSLRPTGEYEQYF,TGCGCCAGCAGCTTGCGGCCGACGGGGGAATACGAGCAGTACTTC,TRBV5-1,-,-,TRBJ2-7
CASSQHWEWGTQYF,TGCGCCAGCAGCCAACACTGGGAGTGGGGGACCCAGTACTTC,TRBV4-3,-,-,TRBJ2-5
CASSVTGNPNQPQHF,TGTGCCAGCAGTGTGACAGGGAACCCCAATCAGCCCCAGCATTTT,TRBV25-1,-,TRBD1,TRBJ1-5
CASSPRVAGTSTDTQYF,TGTGCCAGCTCACCACGGGTAGCGGGAACTAGCACAGATACGCAGTATTTT,TRBV18,-,TRBD2,TRBJ2-3
CASSLSNRDNSPLHF,TGCGCCAGCAGCTTATCCAACAGGGATAATTCACCCCTCCACTTT,TRBV5-1,-,-,TRBJ1-6
CASSLGTAGRSNEQFF,TGTGCCAGCAGCTTAGGGACGGCGGGAAGGAGCAATGAGCAGTTCTTC,TRBV5-4,-,-,TRBJ2-1
CASSRGTSGRVETQYF,TGTGCCAGCAGCAGAGGGACTAGCGGGAGAGTAGAGACCCAGTACTTC,TRBV3-1/TRBV3-2,-,TRBD2,TRBJ2-5
CASRGGKGQFF,TGTGCCAGCCGGGGAGGGAAGGGGCAGTTCTTC,TRBV6-5,-,TRBD2,TRBJ2-1
CASKPGTDQETQYF,TGTGCCAGCAAGCCGGGGACAGATCAAGAGACCCAGTACTTC,TRBV6-6,-,TRBD1,TRBJ2-5
CASSQSTTSVVVAGELFF,TGCGCCAGCAGCCAATCAACGACTAGTGTAGTAGTGGCCGGGGAGCTGTTTTTT,TRBV4-3,few,-,TRBJ2-2
CSVSAVAGNTIYF,TGCAGCGTATCCGCAGTCGCTGGAAACACCATATATTTT,TRBV29-1,few,-,TRBJ1-3
CASSLGLASNQPQHF,TGTGCCAGCAGCTTAGGACTTGCAAGCAATCAGCCCCAGCATTTT,TRBV11-2,-,-,TRBJ1-5